A selection of T cell receptor beta chains follows, all from one sample in a study of cytomegalovirus exposure and HLA in healthy donors. Only in-frame clones appear in the TCRdb table, and some are missing; sequencing was by immunoSEQ multiplex PCR. The table has under 200,000 clones, 75% to 85% seen once; the top ten hold about 0.8%. Material: PBMCs. These receptors were collected from a female donor in good health and CMV-seronegative. CDR3s include the opening cysteine and the closing phenylalanine or tryptophan. Each record gives: J gene, clone size, V gene, D gene, CDR3 DNA, CDR3 protein. The D gene is left open where the match is weak. The size entry is marked missing in some rows and otherwise reads once, few, many or a size class.

j_gene: TRBJ2-7
abundance: once
v_gene: TRBV7-8
d_gene: TRBD2
CDR3nt: TGTGCCAGCAGCTTACCCCGACAGTTTAGCGGGAGACATTTTTACGAGCAGTACTTC
CDR3aa: CASSLPRQFSGRHFYEQYF

j_gene: TRBJ2-1
abundance: .
v_gene: TRBV27
d_gene: .
CDR3nt: TGTGCCAGCAGTTTAGCGGGACTCTTAATCTACAATGAGCAGTTCTTC
CDR3aa: CASSLAGLLIYNEQFF

j_gene: TRBJ1-1
abundance: once
v_gene: TRBV15
d_gene: .
CDR3nt: TGTGCCACCAGCAGAGGGGCAGGCCTTAACACTGAAGCTTTCTTT
CDR3aa: CATSRGAGLNTEAFF

j_gene: TRBJ1-4
abundance: .
v_gene: TRBV29-1
d_gene: TRBD1
CDR3nt: TGCAGCGTTTTGGGACAGACAGATGAAAAACTGTTTTTT
CDR3aa: CSVLGQTDEKLFF

j_gene: TRBJ1-2
abundance: .
v_gene: TRBV25-1
d_gene: .
CDR3nt: TGTGCCAGCACGGGTGGAGCCGCGAGGTCAAACTATGGCTACACCTTC
CDR3aa: CASTGGAARSNYGYTF

j_gene: TRBJ2-6
abundance: .
v_gene: TRBV6-5
d_gene: .
CDR3nt: TGTGCCAGCAGTCAGCAGGGCTCTGGGGCCAACGTCCTGACTTTC
CDR3aa: CASSQQGSGANVLTF

j_gene: TRBJ2-7
abundance: .
v_gene: TRBV28
d_gene: TRBD1
CDR3nt: TGTGCCAGCAGTTTAGCTTCGACAGGGGCCTACGAGCAGTACTTC
CDR3aa: CASSLASTGAYEQYF

j_gene: TRBJ2-5
abundance: .
v_gene: TRBV18
d_gene: TRBD1
CDR3nt: TGTGCCAGCTCACCAAGAAGGGACAGGGAATACTTC
CDR3aa: CASSPRRDREYF

j_gene: TRBJ2-4
abundance: .
v_gene: TRBV5-6
d_gene: .
CDR3nt: TGTGCCAGCAACCCACAAGGGGTGGGTAAAAACAGTCAGTACTTC
CDR3aa: CASNPQGVGKNSQYF

j_gene: TRBJ2-1
abundance: .
v_gene: TRBV5-4
d_gene: TRBD2
CDR3nt: TGTGCCAGCAGCCCCGCGGGGGGGCGCGCTGAGCAGTTCTTC
CDR3aa: CASSPAGGRAEQFF

j_gene: TRBJ1-2
abundance: once
v_gene: TRBV10-3
d_gene: TRBD1
CDR3nt: TGTGCCATCAGCTCCGGGACAGGGGTCGGCTACACCTTC
CDR3aa: CAISSGTGVGYTF

j_gene: TRBJ1-4
abundance: few
v_gene: TRBV6-1
d_gene: .
CDR3nt: TGTGCCAGCAGTGACCCCGCAGGGGCGAATGAAAAACTGTTTTTT
CDR3aa: CASSDPAGANEKLFF

j_gene: TRBJ2-1
abundance: .
v_gene: TRBV23-1
d_gene: .
CDR3nt: TGCGCCAGCAGTCAGAGAGCCAGCGATGAGCAGTTCTTC
CDR3aa: CASSQRASDEQFF

j_gene: TRBJ2-7
abundance: once
v_gene: TRBV5-1
d_gene: .
CDR3nt: TGCGCCAGCAGCTTGGAGACACATGCCTTCTCCGAGCAGTACTTC
CDR3aa: CASSLETHAFSEQYF

j_gene: TRBJ2-5
abundance: .
v_gene: TRBV19
d_gene: TRBD2
CDR3nt: TGTGCCAGTACCCCTGGTAGCGGGGGGCCCCGTCTTGGGACCCAGTACTTC
CDR3aa: CASTPGSGGPRLGTQYF

j_gene: TRBJ1-1
abundance: .
v_gene: TRBV7-9
d_gene: TRBD1
CDR3nt: TGTGCCAGCACCGACTCTCGAGACAGGGTATATACTGAAGCTTTCTTT
CDR3aa: CASTDSRDRVYTEAFF

j_gene: TRBJ2-5
abundance: .
v_gene: TRBV2
d_gene: .
CDR3nt: TGTGCCAGCAAGGTAGACAGATACCAAGAGACCCAGTACTTC
CDR3aa: CASKVDRYQETQYF

j_gene: TRBJ2-1
abundance: .
v_gene: TRBV19
d_gene: .
CDR3nt: TGTGCCAGTAGTACCATGGGGGCCTCCTACAATGAGCAGTTCTTC
CDR3aa: CASSTMGASYNEQFF

j_gene: TRBJ2-7
abundance: .
v_gene: TRBV27
d_gene: TRBD2
CDR3nt: TGTGCCAGCAGACCTGAGACTAGCGGGGCCGGGGAGCAGTACTTC
CDR3aa: CASRPETSGAGEQYF

j_gene: TRBJ1-5
abundance: few
v_gene: TRBV4-2
d_gene: TRBD1
CDR3nt: TGTGCCAGCAGCCCCAGGAAGGGGGCGAAAAATCAGCCCCAGCATTTT
CDR3aa: CASSPRKGAKNQPQHF

j_gene: TRBJ2-7
abundance: .
v_gene: TRBV2
d_gene: TRBD1
CDR3nt: TGTGCCAGCAAGAGACAGGGGGCCTACGAGCAGTACTTC
CDR3aa: CASKRQGAYEQYF

j_gene: TRBJ1-5
abundance: .
v_gene: TRBV7-8
d_gene: .
CDR3nt: TGTGCCAGCAGCTTTAGATCCGGACTTTCCCATCAGCCCCAGCATTTT
CDR3aa: CASSFRSGLSHQPQHF

j_gene: TRBJ2-5
abundance: .
v_gene: TRBV7-9
d_gene: .
CDR3nt: TGTGCCAGCAGCTTAGCGACTGGGGTTGGGGGGGCTGAGACCCAGTACTTC
CDR3aa: CASSLATGVGGAETQYF

j_gene: TRBJ2-7
abundance: .
v_gene: TRBV18
d_gene: .
CDR3nt: TGTGCCAGCTCACCCGCCTTAGGGGGTAACGAGCAGTACTTC
CDR3aa: CASSPALGGNEQYF

j_gene: TRBJ2-1
abundance: .
v_gene: TRBV10-3
d_gene: .
CDR3nt: TGTGCCATCTTGCGCCCGAAGGGGGAGCAGTTCTTC
CDR3aa: CAILRPKGEQFF

j_gene: TRBJ2-7
abundance: .
v_gene: TRBV27
d_gene: .
CDR3nt: TGTGCCAGCAGGCCCTCGGTGGGGCATTATGGCTACGAGCAGTACTTC
CDR3aa: CASRPSVGHYGYEQYF

j_gene: TRBJ2-1
abundance: once
v_gene: TRBV7-9
d_gene: TRBD1
CDR3nt: TGTGCCAGCAGCCCCCTAACAGGGGCCTCGCCCAATGAGCAGTTCTTC
CDR3aa: CASSPLTGASPNEQFF

j_gene: TRBJ1-5
abundance: few
v_gene: TRBV5-8
d_gene: .
CDR3nt: TGTGCCAGCAGCTTGCAGTATTCACAGCCCCAGCATTTT
CDR3aa: CASSLQYSQPQHF

j_gene: TRBJ1-2
abundance: once
v_gene: TRBV7-8
d_gene: TRBD1
CDR3nt: TGTGCCAGCAGCTCAACACAGGGGGCAAACTATGGCTACACCTTC
CDR3aa: CASSSTQGANYGYTF